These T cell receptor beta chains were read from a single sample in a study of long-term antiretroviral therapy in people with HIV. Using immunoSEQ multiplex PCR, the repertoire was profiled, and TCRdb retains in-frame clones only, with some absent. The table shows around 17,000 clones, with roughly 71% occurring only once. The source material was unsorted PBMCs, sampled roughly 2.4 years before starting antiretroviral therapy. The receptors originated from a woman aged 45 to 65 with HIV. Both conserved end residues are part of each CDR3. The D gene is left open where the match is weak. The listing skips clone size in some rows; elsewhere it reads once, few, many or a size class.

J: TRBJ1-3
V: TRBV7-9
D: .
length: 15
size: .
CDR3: CASSPGTDSGNTIYF
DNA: TGTGCCAGCAGCCCCGGGACCGACTCTGGAAACACCATATATTTT

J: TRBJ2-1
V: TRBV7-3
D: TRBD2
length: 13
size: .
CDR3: CASSSRGGVEQFF
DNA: TGTGCCAGCAGCTCGCGGGGGGGGGTTGAGCAGTTCTTC

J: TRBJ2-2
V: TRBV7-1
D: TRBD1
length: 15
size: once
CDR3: CASSGGQGVTGELFF
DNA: TGTGCCAGCAGCGGGGGACAGGGGGTCACCGGGGAGCTGTTTTTT

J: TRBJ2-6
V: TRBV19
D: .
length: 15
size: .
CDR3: CASSKPSSGANVLTF
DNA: TGTGCCAGTAGTAAGCCGAGCTCTGGGGCCAACGTCCTGACTTTC

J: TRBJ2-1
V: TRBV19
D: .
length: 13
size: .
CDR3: CASSIRSYNEQFF
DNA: TGTGCCAGTAGCATACGCTCCTACAATGAGCAGTTCTTC

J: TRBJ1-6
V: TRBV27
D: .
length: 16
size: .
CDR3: CASSLKGGRNNSPLHF
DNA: TGTGCCAGCAGCCTCAAGGGGGGACGAAATAATTCACCCCTCCACTTT

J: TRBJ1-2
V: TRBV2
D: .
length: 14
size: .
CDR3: CASRVMGGSDGYTF
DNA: TGTGCCAGCAGAGTCATGGGAGGCAGTGATGGCTACACCTTC

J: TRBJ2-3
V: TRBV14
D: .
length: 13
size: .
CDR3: CASSPENWDTQYF
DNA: TGTGCCAGCAGCCCCGAAAATTGGGATACGCAGTATTTT

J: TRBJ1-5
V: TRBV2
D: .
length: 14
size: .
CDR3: CASSPTGQNQPQHF
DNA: TGTGCCAGCAGCCCGACAGGCCAGAATCAGCCCCAGCATTTT

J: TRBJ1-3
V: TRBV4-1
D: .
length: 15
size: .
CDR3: CASSQEGTSGNTIYF
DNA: TGCGCCAGCAGCCAAGAGGGGACTTCTGGAAACACCATATATTTT

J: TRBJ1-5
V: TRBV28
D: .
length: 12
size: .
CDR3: CASSPPVYPQHF
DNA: TGTGCCAGCAGTCCACCAGTTTACCCCCAGCATTTT

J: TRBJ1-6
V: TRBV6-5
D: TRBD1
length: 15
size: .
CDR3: CASRVRDSQNSPLHF
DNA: TGTGCCAGCAGAGTGAGGGACAGCCAAAATTCACCCCTCCACTTT

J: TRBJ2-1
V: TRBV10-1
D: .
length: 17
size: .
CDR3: CASSESSRLLADNEQFF
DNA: TGCGCCAGCAGTGAGTCGAGTCGCCTCTTAGCGGACAATGAGCAGTTCTTC

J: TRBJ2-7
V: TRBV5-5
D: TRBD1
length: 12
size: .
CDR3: CASAGTGVEQYF
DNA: TGTGCCAGCGCCGGGACAGGGGTCGAGCAGTACTTC

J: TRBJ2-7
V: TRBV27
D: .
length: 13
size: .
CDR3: CASSLGHSYEQYF
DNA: TGTGCCAGCAGTTTAGGACATTCCTACGAGCAGTACTTC

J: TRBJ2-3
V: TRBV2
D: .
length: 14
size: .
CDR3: CARNEWGLGDTQYF
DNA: TGTGCCAGGAATGAGTGGGGGCTAGGAGATACGCAGTATTTT

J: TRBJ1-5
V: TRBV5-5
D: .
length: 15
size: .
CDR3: CASSLVVYSNQPQHF
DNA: TGTGCCAGCAGCTTGGTTGTCTATAGCAATCAGCCCCAGCATTTT

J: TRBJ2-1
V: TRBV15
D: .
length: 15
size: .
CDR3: CATSESRGHYNEQFF
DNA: TGTGCCACCAGCGAAAGCCGGGGCCACTACAATGAGCAGTTCTTC

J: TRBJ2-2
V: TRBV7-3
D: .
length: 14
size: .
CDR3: CASSSDSYTGELFF
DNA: TGTGCCAGCAGCTCGGACAGCTACACCGGGGAGCTGTTTTTT

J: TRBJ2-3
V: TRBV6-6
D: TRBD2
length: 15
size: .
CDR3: CASSYDGRGVDTQYF
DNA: TGTGCCAGCAGTTACGATGGGCGGGGGGTGGATACGCAGTATTTT

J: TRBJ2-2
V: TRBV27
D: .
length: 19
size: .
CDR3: CASSPRNSIQERGTGELFF
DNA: TGTGCCAGCAGTCCTAGGAATAGTATCCAGGAACGTGGCACCGGGGAGCTGTTTTTT

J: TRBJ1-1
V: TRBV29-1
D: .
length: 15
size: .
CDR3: CSVGDSGGVNTEAFF
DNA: TGCAGCGTTGGAGACTCCGGAGGCGTGAACACTGAAGCTTTCTTT

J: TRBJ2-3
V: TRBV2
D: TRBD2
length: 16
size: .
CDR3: CASRKKSGGLTDTQYF
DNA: TGTGCCAGCAGGAAGAAAAGCGGGGGCCTCACAGATACGCAGTATTTT

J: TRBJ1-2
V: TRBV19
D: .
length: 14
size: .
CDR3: CASSIPRANYGYTF
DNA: TGTGCCAGTAGTATTCCCAGGGCTAACTATGGCTACACCTTC

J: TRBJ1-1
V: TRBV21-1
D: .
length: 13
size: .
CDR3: CASIRGVSAEAFF
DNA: TGTGCCAGCATCAGGGGGGTTAGCGCTGAAGCTTTCTTT

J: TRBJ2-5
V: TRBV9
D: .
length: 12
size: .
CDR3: CASSDPVETQYF
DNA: TGTGCCAGCAGCGATCCAGTGGAGACCCAGTACTTC

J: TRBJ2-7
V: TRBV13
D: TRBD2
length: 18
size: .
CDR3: CASSPLPSGGGSSYEQYF
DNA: TGTGCCAGCAGCCCCCTCCCTAGCGGGGGGGGTAGCTCCTACGAGCAGTACTTC